This TCR beta chain was recorded in a study of blood T cell repertoires in COVID-19. Background on the study: COVID-19 samples from acute and convalescent phases originated in the United States, Italy and Spain.

CDR1 and CDR2 from the germline V gene are SNHLY and FYNNEI. V was pared by 7 bases and J by 6 bases, with 21 bases between. The length of the CDR3 is 15 residues. This clone was observed a few times. Measured with immunoSEQ multiplex PCR; TCRdb has only the in-frame clones, and not every one. The sample includes approximately 300,000 clones, roughly nine tenths seen only once; the top ten take approximately 2%. Input material: peripheral blood. This clonotype was obtained from a man younger than 35 with active or convalescent COVID-19. This rearrangement joins TRBV2 to TRBJ1-1, with TRBD1 as a possible D gene (6 bases). The CDR3 nucleotides read TGTGCCAGCACAGGGGCGAACGGGGTAGTTTCTGAAGCTTTCTTT. It encodes CASTGANGVVSEAFF.